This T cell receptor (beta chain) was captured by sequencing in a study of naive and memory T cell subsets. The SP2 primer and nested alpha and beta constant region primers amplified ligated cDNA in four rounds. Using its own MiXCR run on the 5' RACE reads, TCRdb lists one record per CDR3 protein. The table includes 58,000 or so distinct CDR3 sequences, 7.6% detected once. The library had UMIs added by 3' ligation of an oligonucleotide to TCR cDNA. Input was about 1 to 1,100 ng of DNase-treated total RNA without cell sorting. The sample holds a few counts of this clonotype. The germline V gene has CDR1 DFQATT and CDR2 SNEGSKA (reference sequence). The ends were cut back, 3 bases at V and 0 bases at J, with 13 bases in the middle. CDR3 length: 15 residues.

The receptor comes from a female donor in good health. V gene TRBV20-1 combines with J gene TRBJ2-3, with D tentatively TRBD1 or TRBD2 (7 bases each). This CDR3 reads CSARGGGDSTDTQYF. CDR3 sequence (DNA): TGCAGTGCTAGGGGAGGGGGCGATAGCACAGATACGCAGTATTTT.